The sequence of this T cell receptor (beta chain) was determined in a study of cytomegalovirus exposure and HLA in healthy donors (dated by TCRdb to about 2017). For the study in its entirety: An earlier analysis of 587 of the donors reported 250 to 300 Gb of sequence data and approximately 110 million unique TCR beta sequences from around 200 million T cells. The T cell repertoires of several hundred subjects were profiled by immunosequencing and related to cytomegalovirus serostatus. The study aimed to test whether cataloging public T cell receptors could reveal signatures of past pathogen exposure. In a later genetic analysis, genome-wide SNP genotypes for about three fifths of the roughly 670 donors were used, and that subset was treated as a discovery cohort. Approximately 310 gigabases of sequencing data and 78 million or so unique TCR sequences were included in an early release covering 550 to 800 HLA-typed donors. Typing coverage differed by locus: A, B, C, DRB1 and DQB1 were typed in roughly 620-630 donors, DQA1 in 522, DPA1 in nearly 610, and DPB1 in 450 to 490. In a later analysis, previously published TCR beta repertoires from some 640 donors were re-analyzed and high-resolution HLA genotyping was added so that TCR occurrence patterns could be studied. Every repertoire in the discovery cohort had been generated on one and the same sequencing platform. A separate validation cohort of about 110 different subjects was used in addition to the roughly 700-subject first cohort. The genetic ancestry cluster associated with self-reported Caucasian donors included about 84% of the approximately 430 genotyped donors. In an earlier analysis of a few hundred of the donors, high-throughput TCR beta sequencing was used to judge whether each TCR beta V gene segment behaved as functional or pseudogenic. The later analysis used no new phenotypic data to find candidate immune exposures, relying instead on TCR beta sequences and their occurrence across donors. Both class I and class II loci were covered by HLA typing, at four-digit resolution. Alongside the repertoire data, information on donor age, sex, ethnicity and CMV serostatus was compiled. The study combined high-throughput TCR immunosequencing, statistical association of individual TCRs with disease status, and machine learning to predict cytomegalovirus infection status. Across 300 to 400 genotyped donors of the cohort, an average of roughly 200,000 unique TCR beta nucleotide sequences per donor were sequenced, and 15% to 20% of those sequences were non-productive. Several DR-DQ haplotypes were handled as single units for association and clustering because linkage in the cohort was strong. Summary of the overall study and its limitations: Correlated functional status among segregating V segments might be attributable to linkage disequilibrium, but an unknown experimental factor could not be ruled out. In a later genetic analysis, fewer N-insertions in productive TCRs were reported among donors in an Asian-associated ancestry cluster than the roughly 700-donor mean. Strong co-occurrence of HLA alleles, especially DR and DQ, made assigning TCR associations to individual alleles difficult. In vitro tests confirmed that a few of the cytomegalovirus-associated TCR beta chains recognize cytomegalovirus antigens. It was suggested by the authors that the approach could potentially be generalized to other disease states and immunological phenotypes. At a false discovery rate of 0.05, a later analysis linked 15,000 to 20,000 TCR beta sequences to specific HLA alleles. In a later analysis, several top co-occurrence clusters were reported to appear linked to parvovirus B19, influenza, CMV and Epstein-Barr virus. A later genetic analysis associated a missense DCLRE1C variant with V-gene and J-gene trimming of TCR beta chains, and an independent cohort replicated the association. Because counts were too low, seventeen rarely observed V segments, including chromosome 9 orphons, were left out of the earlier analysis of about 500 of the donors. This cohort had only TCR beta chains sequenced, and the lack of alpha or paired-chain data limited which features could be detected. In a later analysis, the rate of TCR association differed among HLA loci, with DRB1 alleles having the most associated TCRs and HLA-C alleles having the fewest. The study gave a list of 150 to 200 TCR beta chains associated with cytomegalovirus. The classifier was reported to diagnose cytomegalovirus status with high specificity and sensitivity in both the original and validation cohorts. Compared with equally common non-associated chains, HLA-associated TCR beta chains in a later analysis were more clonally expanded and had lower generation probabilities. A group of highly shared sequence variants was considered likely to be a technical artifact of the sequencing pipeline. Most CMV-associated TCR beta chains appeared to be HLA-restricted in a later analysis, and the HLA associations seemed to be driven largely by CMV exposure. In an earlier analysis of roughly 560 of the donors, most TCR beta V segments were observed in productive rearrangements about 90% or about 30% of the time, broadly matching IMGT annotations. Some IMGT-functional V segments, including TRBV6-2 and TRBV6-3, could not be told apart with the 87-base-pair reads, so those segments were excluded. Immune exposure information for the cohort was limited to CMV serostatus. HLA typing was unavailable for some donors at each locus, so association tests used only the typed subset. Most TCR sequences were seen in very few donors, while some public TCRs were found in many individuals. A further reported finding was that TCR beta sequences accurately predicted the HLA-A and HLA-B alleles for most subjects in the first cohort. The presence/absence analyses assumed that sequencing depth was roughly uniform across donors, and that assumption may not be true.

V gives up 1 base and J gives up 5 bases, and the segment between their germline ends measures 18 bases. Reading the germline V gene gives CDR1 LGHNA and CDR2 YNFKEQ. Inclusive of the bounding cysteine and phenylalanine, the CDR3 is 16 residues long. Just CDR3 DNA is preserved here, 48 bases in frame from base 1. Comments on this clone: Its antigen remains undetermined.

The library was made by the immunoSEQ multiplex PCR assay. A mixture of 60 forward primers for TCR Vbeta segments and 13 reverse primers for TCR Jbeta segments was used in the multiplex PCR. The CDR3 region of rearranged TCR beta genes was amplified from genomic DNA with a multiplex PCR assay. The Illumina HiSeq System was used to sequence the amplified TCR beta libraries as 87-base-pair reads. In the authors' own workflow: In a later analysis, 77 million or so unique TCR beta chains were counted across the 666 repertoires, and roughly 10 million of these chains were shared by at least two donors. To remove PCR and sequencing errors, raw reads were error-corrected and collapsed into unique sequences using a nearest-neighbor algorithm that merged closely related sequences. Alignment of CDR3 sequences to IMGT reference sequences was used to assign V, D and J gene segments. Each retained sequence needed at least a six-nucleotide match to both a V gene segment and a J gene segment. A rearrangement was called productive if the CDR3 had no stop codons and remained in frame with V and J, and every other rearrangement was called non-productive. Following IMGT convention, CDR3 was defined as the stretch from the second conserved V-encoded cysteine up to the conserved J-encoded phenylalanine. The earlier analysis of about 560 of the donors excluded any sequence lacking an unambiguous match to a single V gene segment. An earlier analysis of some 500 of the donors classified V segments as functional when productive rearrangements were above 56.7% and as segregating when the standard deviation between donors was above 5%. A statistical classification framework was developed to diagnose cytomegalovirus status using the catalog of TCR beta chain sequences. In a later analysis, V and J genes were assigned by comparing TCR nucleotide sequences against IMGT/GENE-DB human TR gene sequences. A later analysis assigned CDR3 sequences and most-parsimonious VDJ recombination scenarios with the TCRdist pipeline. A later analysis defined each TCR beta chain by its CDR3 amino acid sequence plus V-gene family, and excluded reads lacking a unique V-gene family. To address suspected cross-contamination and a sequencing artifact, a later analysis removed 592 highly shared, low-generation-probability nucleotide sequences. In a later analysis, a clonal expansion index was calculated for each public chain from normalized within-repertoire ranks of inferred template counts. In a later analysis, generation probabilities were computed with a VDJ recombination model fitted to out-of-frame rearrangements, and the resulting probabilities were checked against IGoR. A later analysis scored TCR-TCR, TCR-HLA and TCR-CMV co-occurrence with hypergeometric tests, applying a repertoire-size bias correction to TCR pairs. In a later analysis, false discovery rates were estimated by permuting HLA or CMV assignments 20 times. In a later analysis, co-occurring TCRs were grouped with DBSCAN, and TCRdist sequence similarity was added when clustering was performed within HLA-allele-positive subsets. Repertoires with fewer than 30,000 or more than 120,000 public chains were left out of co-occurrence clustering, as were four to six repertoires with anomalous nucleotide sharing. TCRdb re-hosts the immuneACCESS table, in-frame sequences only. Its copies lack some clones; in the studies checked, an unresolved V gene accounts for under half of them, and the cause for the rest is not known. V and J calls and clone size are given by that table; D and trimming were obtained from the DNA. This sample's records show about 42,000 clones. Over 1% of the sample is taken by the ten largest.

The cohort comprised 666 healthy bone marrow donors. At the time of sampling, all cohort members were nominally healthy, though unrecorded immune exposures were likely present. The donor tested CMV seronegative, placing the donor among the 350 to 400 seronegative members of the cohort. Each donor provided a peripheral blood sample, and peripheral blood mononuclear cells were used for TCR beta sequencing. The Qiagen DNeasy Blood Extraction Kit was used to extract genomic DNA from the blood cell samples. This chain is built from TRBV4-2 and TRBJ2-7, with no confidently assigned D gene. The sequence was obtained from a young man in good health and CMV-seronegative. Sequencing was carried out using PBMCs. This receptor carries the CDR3 CASSQVVSTVRHEQYF. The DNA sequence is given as TGTGCCAGCAGCCAAGTGGTATCCACCGTGCGTCACGAGCAGTACTTC.